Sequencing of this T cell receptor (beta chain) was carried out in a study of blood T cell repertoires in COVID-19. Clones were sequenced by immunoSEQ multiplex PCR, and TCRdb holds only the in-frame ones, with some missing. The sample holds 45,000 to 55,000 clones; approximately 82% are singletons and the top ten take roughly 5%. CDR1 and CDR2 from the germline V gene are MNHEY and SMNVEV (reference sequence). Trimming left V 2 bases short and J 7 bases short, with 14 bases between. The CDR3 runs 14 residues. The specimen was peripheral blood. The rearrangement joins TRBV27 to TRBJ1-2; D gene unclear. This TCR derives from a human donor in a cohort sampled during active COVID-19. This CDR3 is CASSLLGGGFGYTF. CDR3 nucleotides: TGTGCCAGCAGTTTACTCGGCGGAGGGTTTGGCTACACCTTC.